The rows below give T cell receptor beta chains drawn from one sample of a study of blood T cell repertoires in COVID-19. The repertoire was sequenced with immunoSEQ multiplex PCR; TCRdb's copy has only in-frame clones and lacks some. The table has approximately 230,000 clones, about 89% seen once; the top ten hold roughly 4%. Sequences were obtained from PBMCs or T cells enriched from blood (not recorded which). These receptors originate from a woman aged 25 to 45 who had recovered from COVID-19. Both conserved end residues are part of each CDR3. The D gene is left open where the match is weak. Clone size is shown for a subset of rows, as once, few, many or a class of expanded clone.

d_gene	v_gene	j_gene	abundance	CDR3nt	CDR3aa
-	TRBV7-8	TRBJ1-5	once	TGTGCCAGCAGCCCCGGACAGACCCAGCATTTT	CASSPGQTQHF
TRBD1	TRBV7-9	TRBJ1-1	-	TGTGCCAGCAGCTTGCAACAGGGGTGGACTGAAGCTTTCTTT	CASSLQQGWTEAFF
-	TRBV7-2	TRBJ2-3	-	TGTGCCAGCAGCTTAATGTCTAGCGTTACAGATACGCAGTATTTT	CASSLMSSVTDTQYF
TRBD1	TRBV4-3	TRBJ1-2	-	TGCGCCAGCAGCCAGGCCCCTGGGACAGGGGGGTATGGCTACACCTTC	CASSQAPGTGGYGYTF
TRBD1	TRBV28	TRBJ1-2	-	TGTGCCAGCAGGGGTGGACAGGGGGAGGCCGCCCGAGTCCCGAACTATGGCTACACCTTC	CASRGGQGEAARVPNYGYTF
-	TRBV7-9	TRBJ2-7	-	TGTGCCAGCAGTGAACAGGACTACGAGCAGTACTTC	CASSEQDYEQYF
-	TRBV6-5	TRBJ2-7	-	TGTGCCAGCAGTCCAGAGACAGGCAAATACTACGAGCAGTACTTC	CASSPETGKYYEQYF
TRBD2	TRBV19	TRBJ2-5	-	TGTGCCAGTAGCCGTCCTGGAACTAGCGGGCACCAAGAGACCCAGTACTTC	CASSRPGTSGHQETQYF
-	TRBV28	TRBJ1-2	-	TGTGCCAGCAGTACAGTCCTAAACTATGGCTACACCTTC	CASSTVLNYGYTF
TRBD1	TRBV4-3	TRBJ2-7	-	TGCGCCAGCAGCCAAGACGCCAGGGGGTACGAGCAGTACTTC	CASSQDARGYEQYF
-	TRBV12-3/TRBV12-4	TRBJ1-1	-	TGTGCCAGCCACGGAGGGGACACTGAAGCTTTCTTT	CASHGGDTEAFF
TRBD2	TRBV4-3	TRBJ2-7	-	TGCGCCAGCAGCCAGGGACTAGCGGGAGAACTGACCCTCGAGCAGTACTTC	CASSQGLAGELTLEQYF
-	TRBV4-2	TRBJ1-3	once	TGTGCCAGCAGCCAAGATCTGTCCAGGGGAGCACGAAACACCATATATTTT	CASSQDLSRGARNTIYF
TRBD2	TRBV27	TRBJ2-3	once	TGTGCCAGCAGTTTATATGCTAGCGGGAGTGGGGCAGATACGCAGTATTTT	CASSLYASGSGADTQYF
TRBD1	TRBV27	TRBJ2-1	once	TGTGCCAGCAGTTCGGGACAGGGGCTCCCTTTGAGCTCCTACAATGAGCAGTTCTTC	CASSSGQGLPLSSYNEQFF
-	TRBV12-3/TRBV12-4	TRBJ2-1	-	TGTGCCAGCAGTTTAAGGGGATACGAGTTCTTC	CASSLRGYEFF
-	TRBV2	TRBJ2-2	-	TGTGCCAGCAGTGGAAACAGGGCCGGGGAGCTGTTTTTT	CASSGNRAGELFF
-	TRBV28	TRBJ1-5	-	TGTGCCAGCTTGCGGGGGGGCCCCCAGCATTTT	CASLRGGPQHF
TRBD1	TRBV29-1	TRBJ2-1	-	TGCAGCGTTTCATTGACAGGGAGCATCAATGAGCAGTTCTTC	CSVSLTGSINEQFF
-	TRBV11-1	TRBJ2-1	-	TGTGCCTCTAGCTTCTTCTCCTACAATGAGCAGTTCTTC	CASSFFSYNEQFF
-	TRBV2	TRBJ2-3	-	TGTGCCAGTTCACCGCGGGTTAGTGGCACAGATACGCAGTATTTT	CASSPRVSGTDTQYF
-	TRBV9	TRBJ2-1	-	TGTGCCAGCAGCGACGGGGCGGGAAAGGGGATTGGAGAGTTCTTC	CASSDGAGKGIGEFF
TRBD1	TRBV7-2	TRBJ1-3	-	TGTGCCAGCAGCTTCGACCCGGGACAGGCCATCAAACATTTT	CASSFDPGQAIKHF
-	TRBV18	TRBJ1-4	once	TGTGCCAGCTCACCACGGAGCCCAACTAATGAAAAACTGTTTTTT	CASSPRSPTNEKLFF
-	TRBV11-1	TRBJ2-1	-	TGTGCCAGCAGCTTGGGGTACAGGGACTCCTACAATGAGCAGTTCTTC	CASSLGYRDSYNEQFF
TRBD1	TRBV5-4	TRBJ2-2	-	TGTGCCAGCAGCGATCGGGACAGGGGAAACACCGGGGAGCTGTTTTTT	CASSDRDRGNTGELFF
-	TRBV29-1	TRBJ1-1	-	TGCAGCGTAGAGGGGAACACTGAAGCTTTCTTT	CSVEGNTEAFF
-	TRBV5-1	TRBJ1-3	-	TGCGCCAGCAACAATTCCTGGCTCGGGTTTCGCTCTGGAAACACCATATATTTT	CASNNSWLGFRSGNTIYF
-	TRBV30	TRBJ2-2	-	TGTGCCTGGAGTAGCGGAACGAACACCGGGGAGCTGTTTTTT	CAWSSGTNTGELFF
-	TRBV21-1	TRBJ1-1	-	TGTGCCAGCAGCAAACCCCGGAGGAACACTGAAGCTTTCTTT	CASSKPRRNTEAFF
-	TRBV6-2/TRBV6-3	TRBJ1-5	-	TGTGCCAGCAGCCGACCTCCCGGGACACATCAGCCCCAGCATTTT	CASSRPPGTHQPQHF
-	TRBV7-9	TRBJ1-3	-	TGTGCCAGCAGCCCTAGCGCCTCTGGAAACACCATATATTTT	CASSPSASGNTIYF
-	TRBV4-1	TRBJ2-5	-	TGCGCCAGCAGCCAAGACCCCCCGGTAGGCAGGATGGGAGTGGGAGAGACCCAGTACTTC	CASSQDPPVGRMGVGETQYF
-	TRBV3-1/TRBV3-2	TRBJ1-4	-	TGTGCCAGCAGCCCCCTCGGACGAGGGAATGAAAAACTGTTTTTT	CASSPLGRGNEKLFF
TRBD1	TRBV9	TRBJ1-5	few	TGTGCCAGCATAGCTATGAAGACAGGGCCTAATCAGCCCCAGCATTTT	CASIAMKTGPNQPQHF
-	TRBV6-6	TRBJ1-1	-	TGTGCCAGCAAGGGGGACACTGAAGCTTTCTTT	CASKGDTEAFF
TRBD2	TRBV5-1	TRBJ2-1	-	TGCGCCAGCACTAGCGGTGGTTACAATGAGCAGTTCTTC	CASTSGGYNEQFF
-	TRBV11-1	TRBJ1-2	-	TGTGCCAGCAGCTTACCAGGGAACTATGGCTACACCTTC	CASSLPGNYGYTF
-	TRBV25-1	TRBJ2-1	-	TGTGCCAGCAGTGCGGGAGTTCGGTACAATGAGCAGTTCTTC	CASSAGVRYNEQFF
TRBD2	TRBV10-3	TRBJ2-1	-	TGTGCCATCAGGGGGACTAGCCGCACCAATGAGCAGTTCTTC	CAIRGTSRTNEQFF
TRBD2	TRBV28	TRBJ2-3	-	TGTGCCAGCAGTTTCCCAGCGGGAGGGTACACAGATACGCAGTATTTT	CASSFPAGGYTDTQYF
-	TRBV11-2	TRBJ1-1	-	TGTGCCAGCAGCTTCAGGGCGAACACTGAAGCTTTCTTT	CASSFRANTEAFF
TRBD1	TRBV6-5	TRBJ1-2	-	TGTGCCAGCAGTCAGGGACAGCGAGGCTACACCTTC	CASSQGQRGYTF
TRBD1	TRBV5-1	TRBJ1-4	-	TGCGCCAGCCGACAGGGGAGTGAAAAACTGTTTTTT	CASRQGSEKLFF
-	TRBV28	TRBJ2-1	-	TGTGCCAGCAGTGACCAGGGTACGGTCTACAATGAGCAGTTCTTC	CASSDQGTVYNEQFF
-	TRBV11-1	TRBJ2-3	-	TGTGCCAGCAGCCCCCCTGGGAGACCAGATACGCAGTATTTT	CASSPPGRPDTQYF
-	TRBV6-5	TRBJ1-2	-	TGTGCCAGCAGTTACACAGTTATGTATAACTATGGCTACACCTTC	CASSYTVMYNYGYTF
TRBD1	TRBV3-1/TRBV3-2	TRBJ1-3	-	TGTGCCAGCAGCCCCCGGGACAGGGGAAACACCATATATTTT	CASSPRDRGNTIYF
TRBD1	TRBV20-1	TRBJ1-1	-	TGCAGTGCTAGTCCGGGACAGCTTCTTTACACTGAAGCTTTCTTT	CSASPGQLLYTEAFF
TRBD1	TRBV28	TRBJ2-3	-	TGTGCCAGCAGTCCTCTGGGACAGCTGATCCCCAAGCAGACAGATACGCAGTATTTT	CASSPLGQLIPKQTDTQYF
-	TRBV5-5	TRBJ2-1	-	TGTGCCAGCAGCTTGGGCCAGGGAGGTGATGAGCAGTTCTTC	CASSLGQGGDEQFF
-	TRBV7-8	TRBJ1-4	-	TGTGCCAGCAGCTTAGAAAGGGGGGGTTCGCTGTTTTTT	CASSLERGGSLFF
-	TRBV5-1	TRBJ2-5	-	TGCGCCAGCAGCTTGGATCAGGGGACCCAGTACTTC	CASSLDQGTQYF
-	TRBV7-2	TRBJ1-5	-	TGTGCCAGCAGCTTAGCCGCGGGGGGAGCTTATAGCAATCAGCCCCAGCATTTT	CASSLAAGGAYSNQPQHF
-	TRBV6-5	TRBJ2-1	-	TGTGCCAGCAGTTACTCGAGGCTAGCGTACAATGAGCAGTTCTTC	CASSYSRLAYNEQFF
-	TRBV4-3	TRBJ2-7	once	TGCGCCAGCAGCCAAGGCCGGCGGGTCTCCTACGAGCAGTACTTC	CASSQGRRVSYEQYF
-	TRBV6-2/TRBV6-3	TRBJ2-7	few	TGTGCCAGCAGTTCGAGGGGGGGGTACGAGCAGTACTTC	CASSSRGGYEQYF
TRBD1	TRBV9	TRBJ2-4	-	TGTGCCAGCAGCGTAGGGGACAGGGGGGACATTCAGTACTTC	CASSVGDRGDIQYF
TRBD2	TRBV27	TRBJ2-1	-	TGTGCCAGCAGTTCTCATAGCGGGGGCTCCTACAATGAGCAGTTCTTC	CASSSHSGGSYNEQFF
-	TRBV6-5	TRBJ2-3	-	TGTGCCAGCAGTTCCGCGGTTCGTGGAGGGTCAGATACGCAGTATTTT	CASSSAVRGGSDTQYF